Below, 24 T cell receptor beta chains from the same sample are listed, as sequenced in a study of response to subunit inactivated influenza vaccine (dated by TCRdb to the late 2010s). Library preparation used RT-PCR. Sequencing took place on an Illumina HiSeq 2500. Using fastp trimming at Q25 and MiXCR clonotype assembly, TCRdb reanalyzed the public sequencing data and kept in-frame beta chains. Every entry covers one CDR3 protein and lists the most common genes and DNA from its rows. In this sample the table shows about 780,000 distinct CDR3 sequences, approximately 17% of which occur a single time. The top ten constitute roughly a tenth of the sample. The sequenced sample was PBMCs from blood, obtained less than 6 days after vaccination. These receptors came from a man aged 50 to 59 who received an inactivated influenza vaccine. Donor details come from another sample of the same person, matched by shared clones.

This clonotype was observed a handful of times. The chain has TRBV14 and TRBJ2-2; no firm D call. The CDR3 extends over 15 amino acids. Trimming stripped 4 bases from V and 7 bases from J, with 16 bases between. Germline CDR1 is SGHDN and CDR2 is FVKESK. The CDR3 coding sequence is TGTGCCAGCAGCCCCGGGCCCAAATGGGGCGGGGAGCTGTTTTTT. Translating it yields CASSPGPKWGGELFF.

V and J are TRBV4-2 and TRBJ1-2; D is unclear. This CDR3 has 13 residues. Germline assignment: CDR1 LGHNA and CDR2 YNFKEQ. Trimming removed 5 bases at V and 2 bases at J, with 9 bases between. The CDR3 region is CASSVRENYGYTF. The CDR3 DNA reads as TGTGCCAGCAGCGTACGGGAAAACTATGGCTACACCTTC.

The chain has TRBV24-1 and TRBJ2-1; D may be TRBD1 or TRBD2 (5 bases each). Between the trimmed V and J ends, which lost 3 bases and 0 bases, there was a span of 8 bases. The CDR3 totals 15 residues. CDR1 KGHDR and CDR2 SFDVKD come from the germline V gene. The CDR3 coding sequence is TGTGCCACCAGTGATGGGACGAGCTCCTACAATGAGCAGTTCTTC. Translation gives CATSDGTSSYNEQFF.

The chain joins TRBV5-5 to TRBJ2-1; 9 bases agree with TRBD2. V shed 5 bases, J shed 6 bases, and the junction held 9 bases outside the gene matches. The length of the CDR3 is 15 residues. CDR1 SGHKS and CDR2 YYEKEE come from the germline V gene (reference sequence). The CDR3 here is CASSLSGGSPNEQFF. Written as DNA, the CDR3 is TGTGCCAGCAGTCTTAGCGGGGGATCTCCCAATGAGCAGTTCTTC.

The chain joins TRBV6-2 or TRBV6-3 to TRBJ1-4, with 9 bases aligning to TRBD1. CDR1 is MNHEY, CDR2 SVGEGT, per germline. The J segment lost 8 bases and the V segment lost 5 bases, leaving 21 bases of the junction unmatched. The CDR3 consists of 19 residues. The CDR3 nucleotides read TGTGCCAGCAGTCCCGGAGTAGGGACAGGGAACTTCGGAGGCGAAAAACTGTTTTTT. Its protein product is CASSPGVGTGNFGGEKLFF.

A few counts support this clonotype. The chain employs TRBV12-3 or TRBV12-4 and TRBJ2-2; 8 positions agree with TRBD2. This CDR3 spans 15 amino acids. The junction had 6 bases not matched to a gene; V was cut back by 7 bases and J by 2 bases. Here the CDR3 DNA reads TGTGCCAGCACTTTCCGGGAGGGAAACACCGGGGAGCTGTTTTTT. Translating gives CASTFREGNTGELFF.

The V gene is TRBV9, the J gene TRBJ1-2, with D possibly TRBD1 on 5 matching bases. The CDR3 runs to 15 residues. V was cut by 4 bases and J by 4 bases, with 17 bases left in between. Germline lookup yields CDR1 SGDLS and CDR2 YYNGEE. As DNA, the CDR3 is TGTGCCAGCAGCCGGGACGCTCGGGTTAGCTATGGCTACACCTTC. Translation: CASSRDARVSYGYTF.

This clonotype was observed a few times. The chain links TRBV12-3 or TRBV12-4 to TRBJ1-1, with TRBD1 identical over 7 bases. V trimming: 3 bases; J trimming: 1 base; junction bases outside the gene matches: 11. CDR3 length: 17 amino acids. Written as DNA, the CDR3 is TGTGCCAGCAGTTTGGTAGGGGGCTCGCGGGCGAACACTGAAGCTTTCTTT. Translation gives CASSLVGGSRANTEAFF.

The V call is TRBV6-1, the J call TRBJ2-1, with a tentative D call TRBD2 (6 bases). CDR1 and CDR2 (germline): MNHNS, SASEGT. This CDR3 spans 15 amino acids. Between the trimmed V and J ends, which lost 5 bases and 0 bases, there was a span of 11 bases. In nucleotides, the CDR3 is TGTGCCAGCAGTAGCTGGCGGGACTCCTACAATGAGCAGTTCTTC. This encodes CASSSWRDSYNEQFF.

CDR3 in amino acids: CASSLIVPTDPSYEQYF. The CDR3 DNA reads as TGTGCCAGCAGTTTAATAGTACCGACAGATCCATCCTACGAGCAGTACTTC. The V call is TRBV12-3 or TRBV12-4, the J call TRBJ2-7; maybe TRBD1 (5 bases). CDR3 length: 17 amino acids. V lost 2 bases and J 1 base, leaving 18 bases between the germline ends.

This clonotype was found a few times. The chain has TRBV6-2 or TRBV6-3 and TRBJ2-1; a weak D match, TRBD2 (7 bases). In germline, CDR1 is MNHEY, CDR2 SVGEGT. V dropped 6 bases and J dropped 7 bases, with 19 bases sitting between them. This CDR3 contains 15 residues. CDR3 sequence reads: CASRNSGGPLNEQFF. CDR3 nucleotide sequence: TGTGCCAGCAGAAATTCCGGGGGGCCGTTGAATGAGCAGTTCTTC.

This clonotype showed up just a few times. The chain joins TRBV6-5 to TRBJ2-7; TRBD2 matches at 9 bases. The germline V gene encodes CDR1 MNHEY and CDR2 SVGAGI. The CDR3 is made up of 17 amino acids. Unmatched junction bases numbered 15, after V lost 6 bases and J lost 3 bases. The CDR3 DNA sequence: TGTGCCAGCAGCTATACGAATAGCGGGAGAGGGTTCTACGAGCAGTACTTC. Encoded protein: CASSYTNSGRGFYEQYF.

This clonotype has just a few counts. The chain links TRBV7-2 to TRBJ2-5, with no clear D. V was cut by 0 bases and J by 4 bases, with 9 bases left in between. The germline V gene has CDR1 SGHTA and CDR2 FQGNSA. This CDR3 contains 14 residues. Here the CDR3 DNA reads TGTGCCAGCAGCTTAGCTCCCGTTGCAGAGACCCAGTACTTC. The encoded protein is CASSLAPVAETQYF.

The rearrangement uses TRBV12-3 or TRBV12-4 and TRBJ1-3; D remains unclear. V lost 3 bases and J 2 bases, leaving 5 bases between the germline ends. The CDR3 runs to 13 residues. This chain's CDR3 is CASSFFPGNTIYF. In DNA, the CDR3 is TGTGCCAGCAGTTTCTTCCCTGGAAACACCATATATTTT.

The CDR3 here is CASSQSAYEQYF. CDR3 DNA sequence: TGTGCCAGCAGCCAATCAGCCTACGAGCAGTACTTC. J is TRBJ2-7 and V is TRBV6-2 or TRBV6-3; D not resolved. The CDR3 contains 12 residues. V was trimmed by 6 bases and J by 2 bases, leaving 8 bases between them. CDR1 and CDR2 from the germline V gene are MNHEY and SVGEGT.

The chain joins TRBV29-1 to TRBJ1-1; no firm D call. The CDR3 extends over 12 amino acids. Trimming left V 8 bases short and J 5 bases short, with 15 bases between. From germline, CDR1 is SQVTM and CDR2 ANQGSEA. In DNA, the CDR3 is TGCAGCATCCGCCCCCGTGGGACTGAAGCTTTCTTT. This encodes CSIRPRGTEAFF.

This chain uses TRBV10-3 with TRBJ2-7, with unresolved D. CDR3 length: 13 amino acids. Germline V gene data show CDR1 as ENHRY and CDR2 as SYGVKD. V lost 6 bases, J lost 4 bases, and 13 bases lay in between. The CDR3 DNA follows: TGTGCCATCAGCCAGACCCATAAATACGAGCAGTACTTC. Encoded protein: CAISQTHKYEQYF.

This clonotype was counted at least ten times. As DNA, the CDR3 is TGTGCCAGCAGCCTAACTAGCGGGAGTTTTGATGAGCAGTTCTTC. It translates to CASSLTSGSFDEQFF. The V call is TRBV3-1, the J call TRBJ2-1; the match to TRBD2 covers 11 bases. This CDR3 contains 15 residues. Trimming cost V 4 bases and J 8 bases; bases outside gene matches: 7. Germline lookup yields CDR1 LGHDT and CDR2 YNNKEL (reference sequence).

The CDR3 nucleotides are TGCAGTGCTAGAGCTGGGGGGATAGGGTCACCCCTCCACTTT. This sequence encodes CSARAGGIGSPLHF. The genes are TRBV20-1 and TRBJ1-6; perhaps TRBD1 as D (5 bases). The CDR3 runs to 14 residues. Germline CDR1 is DFQATT and CDR2 is SNEGSKA (reference sequence). The V and J ends lost 1 base and 10 bases respectively, with 14 bases between them.

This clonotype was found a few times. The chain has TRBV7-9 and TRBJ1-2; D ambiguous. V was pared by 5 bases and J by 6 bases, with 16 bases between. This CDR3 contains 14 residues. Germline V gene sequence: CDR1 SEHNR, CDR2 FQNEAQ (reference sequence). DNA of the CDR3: TGTGCCAGCAGCGGCGACGGGAGCTCCCATGGCTACACCTTC. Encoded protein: CASSGDGSSHGYTF.

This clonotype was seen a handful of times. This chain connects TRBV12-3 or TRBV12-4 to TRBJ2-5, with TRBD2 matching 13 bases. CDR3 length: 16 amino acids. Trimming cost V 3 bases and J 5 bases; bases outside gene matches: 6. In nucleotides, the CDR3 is TGTGCCAGCAGTTTCACTAGCGGGGGGGCTCTGGAGACCCAGTACTTC. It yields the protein CASSFTSGGALETQYF.

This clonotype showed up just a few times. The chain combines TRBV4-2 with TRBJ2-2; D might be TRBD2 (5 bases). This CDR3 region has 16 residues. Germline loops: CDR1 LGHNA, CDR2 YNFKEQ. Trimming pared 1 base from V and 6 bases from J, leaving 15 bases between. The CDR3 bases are TGTGCCAGCAGCCAAGGATACCTTCGGGGTCCCGGGGAGCTGTTTTTT. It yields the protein CASSQGYLRGPGELFF.

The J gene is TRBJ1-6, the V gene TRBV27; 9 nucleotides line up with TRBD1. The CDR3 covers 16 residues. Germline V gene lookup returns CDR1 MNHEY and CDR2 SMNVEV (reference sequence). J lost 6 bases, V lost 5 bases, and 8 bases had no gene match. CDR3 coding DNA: TGTGCCAGCAGTCAGGGGACAGGGTGGCCTAATTCACCCCTCCACTTT. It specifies CASSQGTGWPNSPLHF.

In nucleotides, the CDR3 is TGCGCCAGCAGCTCGGACAGCCAACCGGGGCAAGAGACCCAGTACTTC. As protein: CASSSDSQPGQETQYF. The gene calls are TRBV5-1 and TRBJ2-5, with D possibly being TRBD1 (6 bases). The V gene's germline CDR1 is SGHRS and CDR2 YFSETQ. The V end was cut by 3 bases, the J end by 2 bases, with 17 bases between. The CDR3 has 16 residues. The variable domain in full, with the rest retrieved from reference TRBV5-1 and TRBJ2-5, is KAGVTQTPRYLIKTRGQQVTLSCSPISGHRSVSWYQQTPGQGLQFLFEYFSETQRNKGNFPGRFSGRQFSNSRSEMNVSTLELGDSALYLCASSSDSQPGQETQYFGPGTRLLVL.